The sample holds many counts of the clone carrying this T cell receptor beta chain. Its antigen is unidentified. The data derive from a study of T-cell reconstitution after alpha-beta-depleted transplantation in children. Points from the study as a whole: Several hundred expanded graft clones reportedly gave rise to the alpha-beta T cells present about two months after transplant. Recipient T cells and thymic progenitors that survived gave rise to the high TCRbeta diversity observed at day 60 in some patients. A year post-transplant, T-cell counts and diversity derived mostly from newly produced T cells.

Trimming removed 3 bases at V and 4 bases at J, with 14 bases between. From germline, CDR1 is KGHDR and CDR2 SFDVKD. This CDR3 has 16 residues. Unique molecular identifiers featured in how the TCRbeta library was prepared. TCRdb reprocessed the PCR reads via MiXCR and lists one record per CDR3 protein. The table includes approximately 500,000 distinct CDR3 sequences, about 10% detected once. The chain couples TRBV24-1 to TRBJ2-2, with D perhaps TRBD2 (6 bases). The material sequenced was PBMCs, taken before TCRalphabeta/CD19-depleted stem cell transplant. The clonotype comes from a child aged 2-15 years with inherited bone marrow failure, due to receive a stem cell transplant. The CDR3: CATSDPGEASTGELFF. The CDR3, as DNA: TGTGCCACCAGTGATCCCGGGGAGGCCTCCACCGGGGAGCTGTTTTTT.